The sequence of this TCR beta chain was determined in a study of T-cell reconstitution after alpha-beta-depleted transplantation in children. Construction of the TCRbeta library involved unique molecular identifiers. TCRdb passed the PCR reads through MiXCR, listing each CDR3 protein once. The data contain around 380,000 distinct CDR3 sequences, 11% of them singletons. V shed 0 bases and J 6 bases; nucleotides not matched to a gene: 7. The CDR3 sequence is 16 residues long. The germline gives CDR1 DFQATT, CDR2 SNEGSKA (reference sequence). The input for sequencing was PBMCs from the stem cell graft donor, taken from the stem cell graft. The chain links TRBV20-1 to TRBJ1-6, with 8 bases aligning to TRBD1. The sequence was collected from a human donor who donated a stem cell graft to a child with acute myeloid leukemia. This CDR3 is CSARDKDRELNSPLHF. DNA for the CDR3: TGCAGTGCTAGAGATAAGGACAGGGAGCTTAATTCACCCCTCCACTTT.